The next 14 T cell receptor beta chains were all read from a single sample in a study of T cells in Graves' hyperthyroidism and ophthalmopathy. Researchers took RNA transcripts and amplified the TCR beta CDR3 regions from them. The TCR CDR3 first-round RT-PCR relied on the HTBI primer set. TCRdb analysed the multiplex PCR reads with MiXCR anew, one entry per CDR3 protein. Among nearly 110,000 distinct CDR3 sequences listed, about a sixth were seen once. The sequenced material came from blood. The receptors come from a woman in her 50s with Graves' hyperthyroidism.

V gene TRBV5-1 combines with J gene TRBJ1-2, with TRBD1 matching 7 bases. CDR1 and CDR2 (germline): SGHRS, YFSETQ. Germline trimming cut 1 base from V and 12 bases from J; bases unmatched to any gene: 6. The CDR3 totals 12 residues. Here the CDR3 reads CASSLTGELNTF. The CDR3, as DNA: TGCGCCAGCAGCTTGACAGGGGAGCTAAACACCTTC.

This clonotype was detected ten times or more. One end of the junction fails to match germline, which may point to a read error. The rearrangement joins TRBV24-1 to TRBJ2-2; 8 bases line up with TRBD1. Germline loops: CDR1 KGHDR, CDR2 SFDVKD. CDR3 size: 12 residues. This CDR3 reads CATAREDREVDF. CDR3 bases: TGTGCCACCGCGAGGGAGGACAGGGAGGTGGATTTT.

This clonotype was counted ten times or more. J is TRBJ2-1 and V is TRBV14; 7 positions agree with TRBD2. CDR3 length equals 17 residues. Trimming cost V 1 base and J 3 bases; bases outside gene matches: 9. Per the germline V gene, CDR1 is SGHDN and CDR2 is FVKESK. The CDR3 DNA follows: TGTGCCAGCAGCCAAGGATTCGGCGGGAGTTTCTACAATGAGCAGTTCTTC. Its translation: CASSQGFGGSFYNEQFF.

Many counts were recorded for this clonotype. The chain carries TRBV6-1 and TRBJ2-5; D not resolved. Germline CDR1 MNHNS, CDR2 SASEGT. The ends were cut back, 8 bases at V and 0 bases at J, with 10 bases in the middle. The CDR3 is 13 residues long. DNA of the CDR3: TGTGCCAGCCGGACCCCGTACCAAGAGACCCAGTACTTC. It yields the protein CASRTPYQETQYF.

The table lists this clonotype with many counts. The CDR3 region is CASSPYTSYEQYF. The CDR3 DNA reads as TGTGCCAGCTCACCATATACTAGCTACGAGCAGTACTTC. The gene calls are TRBV18 and TRBJ2-7; D is possibly TRBD2 (5 bases). V lost 2 bases, J lost 3 bases, and 8 bases lay in between. Germline V CDR1 and CDR2: KGHSH, LQKENI. The CDR3 contains 13 residues.

The V call is TRBV6-1, the J call TRBJ2-7, with TRBD2 identical over 8 bases. The length of the CDR3 is 15 residues. Looked up from germline, CDR1 is MNHNS and CDR2 is SASEGT. V shed 6 bases and J 3 bases; nucleotides not matched to a gene: 10. CDR3: CASSGTGGRNYEQYF. The DNA for the CDR3 is TGTGCCAGCAGCGGAACTGGCGGGAGGAACTACGAGCAGTACTTC.

The chain employs TRBV5-1 and TRBJ1-1; D may be TRBD1 (5 bases). Germline V gives CDR1 SGHRS, CDR2 YFSETQ. The CDR3 has 14 amino acids. V was trimmed by 0 bases and J by 9 bases, leaving 15 bases between them. In nucleotides, the CDR3 is TGCGCCAGCAGCTTGGAGGGGCAGGTATCGCAAGCTTTCTTT. It codes for CASSLEGQVSQAFF.

At least ten counts were recorded for this clonotype. The chain couples TRBV30 to TRBJ2-1, with D maybe TRBD2 (5 bases). This CDR3 is built from 15 residues. V was cut by 4 bases and J by 1 base, with 14 bases left in between. In germline, CDR1 is GTSNPN, CDR2 SVGIG (reference sequence). The CDR3 sequence is CAWMKLAQSYNEQFF. CDR3 in DNA: TGTGCCTGGATGAAGCTAGCTCAGTCCTACAATGAGCAGTTCTTC.

This clonotype was observed once. The chain uses TRBV28 and TRBJ2-7; 12 bases match TRBD2. Germline CDR1 is MDHEN and CDR2 is SYDVKM. Losses at the gene ends were 5 bases for V and 2 bases for J; bases not matched to a gene: 31. The CDR3 consists of 24 residues. The CDR3, as DNA: TGTGCCAGCAGTCCCCCTAGCGGGAGGGAAATTCAGTGGAGGGGACCCTTGAGCACCTACGAGCAGTACGTC. Amino acid sequence: CASSPPSGREIQWRGPLSTYEQYV.

In its sample, this clonotype was seen many times. In nucleotides, the CDR3 is TGTGCCAGCAGCTTGGGACCTAGCGGGATATTCGATGAGCAGTTCTTC. Its translation is CASSLGPSGIFDEQFF. The V and J genes are TRBV5-8 and TRBJ2-1; the match to TRBD2 covers 9 bases. V gave up 0 bases and J gave up 8 bases; unmatched junction bases: 9. Germline loops: CDR1 SGHTS, CDR2 YDEGEE. CDR3 length: 16 residues.

This clonotype came up many times. The chain is built from TRBV10-3 and TRBJ2-1; 7 nucleotides agree with TRBD1. This CDR3 contains 14 residues. CDR1 is ENHRY and CDR2 is SYGVKD in the germline V gene. Trimming took 2 bases from V and 7 from J; bases not matched to a gene: 5. CDR3 region: CAISEPRQGNEQFF. CDR3 nucleotide sequence: TGTGCCATCAGTGAGCCGCGACAGGGAAATGAGCAGTTCTTC.

This clonotype was detected ten times or more. The rearrangement joins TRBV20-1 to TRBJ2-1, with 7 bases that match TRBD2. CDR1 is DFQATT and CDR2 is SNEGSKA in the germline V gene (reference sequence). V was clipped by 3 bases and J by 1 base; unmatched bases: 0. This CDR3 is built from 13 residues. The CDR3 DNA is TGCAGTGCTAGCGGGAGGTCCTACAATGAGCAGTTCTTC. This sequence encodes CSASGRSYNEQFF.

This clonotype was observed a few times. V and J are TRBV28 and TRBJ2-4, with TRBD2 matching 12 bases. Germline V gene sequence: CDR1 MDHEN, CDR2 SYDVKM. The CDR3 covers 13 residues. Trimming removed 6 bases from V and 12 bases from J; junction bases left unmatched: 6. CDR3 DNA: TGTGCCAGCAGAGCTAGCGGGAGGGGGGGTCAGTACTTC. Encoded protein: CASRASGRGGQYF.

In its sample, this clonotype was seen many times. The chain carries TRBV20-1 and TRBJ2-7; 10 bases are shared with TRBD2. This CDR3 is 14 amino acids long. J lost 3 bases, V lost 2 bases, and 4 bases had no gene match. CDR1 and CDR2 (germline): DFQATT, SNEGSKA (reference sequence). CDR3 protein: CSARKTSGFYEQYF. CDR3 nucleotides: TGCAGTGCTAGAAAGACTAGCGGGTTCTACGAGCAGTACTTC.